The sequence of this T cell receptor beta chain was determined in a study of cytomegalovirus exposure and HLA in healthy donors. Overall study results and limits: Cytomegalovirus association was listed for around 180 TCR beta chains. Further analysis, carried out later, found HLA-associated TCR beta chains more clonally expanded than equally common other chains. A likely sequencing artifact accounted for one observed cluster of highly shared sequence variants.

The PCR ran on 60 Vbeta and 13 Jbeta primers. Here immunoSEQ multiplex PCR was the method, and the copy in TCRdb shows in-frame clones only, minus some. Of about 140,000 clones listed, around 73% are singletons. CDR1 and CDR2 (germline): SGHTA, FQGNSA. The CDR3 is made up of 11 amino acids. V dropped 5 bases and J dropped 5 bases, with 6 bases sitting between them. The table lists this clone with a few counts. Its antigen is unidentified. V gene TRBV7-2 combines with J gene TRBJ2-5; D ambiguous. The receptor's source is a woman between 40 and 55 years old in good health and CMV-seronegative. Material for sequencing was PBMCs. The CDR3 DNA follows: TGTGCCAGCAGCCCGTTCGAGACCCAGTACTTC. Translation: CASSPFETQYF.